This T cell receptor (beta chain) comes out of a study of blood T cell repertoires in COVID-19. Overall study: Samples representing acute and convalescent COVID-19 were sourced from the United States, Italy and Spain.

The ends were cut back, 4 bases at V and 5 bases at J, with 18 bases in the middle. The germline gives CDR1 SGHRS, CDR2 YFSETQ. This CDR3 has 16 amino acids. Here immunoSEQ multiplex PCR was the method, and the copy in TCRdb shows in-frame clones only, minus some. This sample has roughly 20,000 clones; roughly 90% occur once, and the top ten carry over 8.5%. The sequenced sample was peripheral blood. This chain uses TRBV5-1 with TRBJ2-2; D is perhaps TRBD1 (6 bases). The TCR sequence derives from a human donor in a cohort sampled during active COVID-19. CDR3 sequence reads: CASSQLGQLLTGELFF. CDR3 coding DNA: TGCGCCAGCAGCCAACTGGGACAACTTCTAACCGGGGAGCTGTTTTTT.